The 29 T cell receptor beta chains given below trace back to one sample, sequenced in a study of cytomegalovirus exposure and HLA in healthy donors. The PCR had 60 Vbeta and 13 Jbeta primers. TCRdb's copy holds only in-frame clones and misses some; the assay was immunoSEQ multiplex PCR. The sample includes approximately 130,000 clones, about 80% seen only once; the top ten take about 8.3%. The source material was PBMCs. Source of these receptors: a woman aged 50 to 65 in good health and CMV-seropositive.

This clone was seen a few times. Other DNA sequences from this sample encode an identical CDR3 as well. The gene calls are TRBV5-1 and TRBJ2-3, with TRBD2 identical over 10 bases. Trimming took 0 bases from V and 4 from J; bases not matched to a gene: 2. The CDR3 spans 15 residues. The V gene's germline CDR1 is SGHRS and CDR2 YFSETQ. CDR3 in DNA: TGCGCCAGCAGCTTGGGAGCGGGGGGGCCAGATACGCAGTATTTT. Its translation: CASSLGAGGPDTQYF.

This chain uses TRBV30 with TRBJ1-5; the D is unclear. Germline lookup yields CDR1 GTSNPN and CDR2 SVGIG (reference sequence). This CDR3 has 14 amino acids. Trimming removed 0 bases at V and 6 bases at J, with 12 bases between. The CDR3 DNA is TGTGCCTGGAGTGTAACGGGAATCGGTCAGCCCCAGCATTTT. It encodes CAWSVTGIGQPQHF.

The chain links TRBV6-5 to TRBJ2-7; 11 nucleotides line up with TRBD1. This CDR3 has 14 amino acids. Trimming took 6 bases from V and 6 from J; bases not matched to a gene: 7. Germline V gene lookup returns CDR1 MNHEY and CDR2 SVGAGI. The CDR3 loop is CASRLDRGRGEQYF. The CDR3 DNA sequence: TGTGCCAGCAGACTGGACAGGGGGCGTGGCGAGCAGTACTTC.

As DNA, the CDR3 is TGTGCCAGCAGCTTAGGACAGGGGGCGCGGGAGACCCAGTACTTC. Protein: CASSLGQGARETQYF. The rearrangement joins TRBV11-2 to TRBJ2-5, with 10 positions matching TRBD1. V was pared by 1 base and J by 5 bases, with 4 bases of the junction left unmatched. CDR1 is SGHAT and CDR2 is FQNNGV in the germline V gene. The CDR3 runs 15 residues.

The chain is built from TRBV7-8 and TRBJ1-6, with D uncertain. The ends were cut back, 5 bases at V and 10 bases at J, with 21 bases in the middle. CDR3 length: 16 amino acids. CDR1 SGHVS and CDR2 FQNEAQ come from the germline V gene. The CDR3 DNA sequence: TGTGCCAGCAGCCCCCGGACGGGAACAGTCAGATCACCCCTCCACTTT. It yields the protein CASSPRTGTVRSPLHF. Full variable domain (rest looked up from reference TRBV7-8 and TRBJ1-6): GAGVSQSPRYKVAKRGQDVALRCDPISGHVSLFWYQQALGQGPEFLTYFQNEAQLDKSGLPSDRFFAERPEGSVSTLKIQRTQQEDSAVYLCASSPRTGTVRSPLHFGNGTRLTVT.

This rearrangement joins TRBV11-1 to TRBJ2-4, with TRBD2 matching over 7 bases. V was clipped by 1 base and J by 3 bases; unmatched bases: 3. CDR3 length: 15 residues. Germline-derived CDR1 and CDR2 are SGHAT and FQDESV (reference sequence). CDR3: CASSLEPSGKNIQYF. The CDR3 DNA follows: TGTGCCAGCAGCTTAGAGCCTAGCGGCAAAAACATTCAGTACTTC.

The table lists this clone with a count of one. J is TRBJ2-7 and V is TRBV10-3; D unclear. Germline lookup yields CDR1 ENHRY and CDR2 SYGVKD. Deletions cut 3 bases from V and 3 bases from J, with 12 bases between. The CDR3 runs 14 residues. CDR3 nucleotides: TGTGCCATCAGTGAAGGTACAGCAAGCTACGAGCAGTACTTC. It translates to CAISEGTASYEQYF.

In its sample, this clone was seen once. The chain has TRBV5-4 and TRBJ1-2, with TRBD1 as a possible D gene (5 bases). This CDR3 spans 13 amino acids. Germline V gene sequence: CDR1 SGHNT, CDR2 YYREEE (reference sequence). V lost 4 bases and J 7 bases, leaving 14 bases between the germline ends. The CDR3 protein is CASSARGAGGYTF. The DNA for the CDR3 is TGTGCCAGCAGCGCGCGCGGGGCGGGTGGCTACACCTTC.

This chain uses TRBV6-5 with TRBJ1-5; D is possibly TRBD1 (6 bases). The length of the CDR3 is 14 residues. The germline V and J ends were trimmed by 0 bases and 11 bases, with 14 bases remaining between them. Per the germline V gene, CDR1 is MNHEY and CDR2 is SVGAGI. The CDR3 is CASSYSGGALAQHF. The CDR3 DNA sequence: TGTGCCAGCAGTTACTCTGGGGGGGCGCTTGCCCAGCATTTT.

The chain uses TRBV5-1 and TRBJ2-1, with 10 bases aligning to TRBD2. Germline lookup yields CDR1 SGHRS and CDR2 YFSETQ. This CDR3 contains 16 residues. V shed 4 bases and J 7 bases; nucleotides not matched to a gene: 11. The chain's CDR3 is CASSDHRTSGGNEQFF. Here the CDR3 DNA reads TGCGCCAGCAGCGATCATCGGACTAGCGGAGGTAATGAGCAGTTCTTC.

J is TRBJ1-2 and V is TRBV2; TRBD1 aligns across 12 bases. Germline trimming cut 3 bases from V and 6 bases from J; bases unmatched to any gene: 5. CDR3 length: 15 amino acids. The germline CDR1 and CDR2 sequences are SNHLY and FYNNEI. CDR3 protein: CASSDPGQGAHGYTF. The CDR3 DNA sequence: TGTGCCAGCAGTGATCCGGGACAGGGGGCGCATGGCTACACCTTC. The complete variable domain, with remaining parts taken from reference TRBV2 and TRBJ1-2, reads EPEVTQTPSHQVTQMGQEVILRCVPISNHLYFYWYRQILGQKVEFLVSFYNNEISEKSEIFDDQFSVERPDGSNFTLKIRSTKLEDSAMYFCASSDPGQGAHGYTFGSGTRLTVV.

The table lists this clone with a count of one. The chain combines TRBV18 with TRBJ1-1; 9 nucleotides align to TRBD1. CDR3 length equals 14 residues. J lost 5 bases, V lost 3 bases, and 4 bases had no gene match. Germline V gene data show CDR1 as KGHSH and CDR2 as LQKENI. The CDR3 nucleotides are TGTGCCAGCTCACCCGACAGGGGGTGGACTGAAGCTTTCTTT. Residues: CASSPDRGWTEAFF.

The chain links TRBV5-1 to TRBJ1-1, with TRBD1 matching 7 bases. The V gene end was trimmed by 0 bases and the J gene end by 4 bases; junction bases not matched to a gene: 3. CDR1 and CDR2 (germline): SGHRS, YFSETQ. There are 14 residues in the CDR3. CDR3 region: CASSLEGAGTEAFF. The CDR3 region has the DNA TGCGCCAGCAGCTTGGAGGGGGCAGGCACTGAAGCTTTCTTT. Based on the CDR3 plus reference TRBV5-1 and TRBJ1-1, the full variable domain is KAGVTQTPRYLIKTRGQQVTLSCSPISGHRSVSWYQQTPGQGLQFLFEYFSETQRNKGNFPGRFSGRQFSNSRSEMNVSTLELGDSALYLCASSLEGAGTEAFFGQGTRLTVV.

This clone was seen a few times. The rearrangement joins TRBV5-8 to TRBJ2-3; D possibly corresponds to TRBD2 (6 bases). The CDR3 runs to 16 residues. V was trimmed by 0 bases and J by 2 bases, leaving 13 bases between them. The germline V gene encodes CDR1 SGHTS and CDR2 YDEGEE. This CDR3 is CASSLVVGSLTDTQYF. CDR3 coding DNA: TGTGCCAGCAGCTTGGTTGTCGGGAGCCTCACAGATACGCAGTATTTT.

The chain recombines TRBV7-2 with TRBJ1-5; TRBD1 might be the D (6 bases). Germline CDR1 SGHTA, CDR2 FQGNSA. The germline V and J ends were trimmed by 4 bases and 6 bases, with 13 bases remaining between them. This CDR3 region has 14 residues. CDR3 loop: CASSSQGYSQPQHF. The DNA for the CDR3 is TGTGCCAGCAGCTCACAGGGATACAGTCAGCCCCAGCATTTT.

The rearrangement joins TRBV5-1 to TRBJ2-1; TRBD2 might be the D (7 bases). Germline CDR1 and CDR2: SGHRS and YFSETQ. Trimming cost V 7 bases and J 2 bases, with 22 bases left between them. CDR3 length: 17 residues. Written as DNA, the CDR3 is TGCGCCAGCTTTCCGGGTAGGGGGAGGGGGACCTACAATGAGCAGTTCTTC. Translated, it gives CASFPGRGRGTYNEQFF.

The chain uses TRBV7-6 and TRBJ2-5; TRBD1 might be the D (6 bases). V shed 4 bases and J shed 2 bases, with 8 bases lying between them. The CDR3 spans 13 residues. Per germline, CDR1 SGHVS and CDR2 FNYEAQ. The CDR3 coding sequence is TGTGCCAGCAGCTCCGGGACACAAGAGACCCAGTACTTC. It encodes CASSSGTQETQYF.

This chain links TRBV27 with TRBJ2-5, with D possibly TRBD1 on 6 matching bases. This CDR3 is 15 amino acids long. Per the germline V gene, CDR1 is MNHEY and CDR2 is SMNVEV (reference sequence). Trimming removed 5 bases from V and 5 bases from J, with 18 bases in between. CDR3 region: CASSRLQGEFETQYF. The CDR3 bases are TGTGCCAGCAGTCGTTTACAGGGAGAGTTCGAGACCCAGTACTTC.

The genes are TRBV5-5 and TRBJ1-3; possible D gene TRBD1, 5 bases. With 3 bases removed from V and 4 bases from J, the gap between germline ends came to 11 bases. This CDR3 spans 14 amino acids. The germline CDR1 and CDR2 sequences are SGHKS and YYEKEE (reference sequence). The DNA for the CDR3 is TGTGCCAGCAGCTCGACAGATTGGGGAAACACCATATATTTT. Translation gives CASSSTDWGNTIYF.

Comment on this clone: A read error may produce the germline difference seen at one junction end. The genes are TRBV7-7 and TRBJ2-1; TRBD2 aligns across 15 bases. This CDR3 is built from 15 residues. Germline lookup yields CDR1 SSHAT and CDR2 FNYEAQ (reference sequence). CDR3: CASSLGTSGRSEQFF. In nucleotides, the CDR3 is TGTGCTAGCAGCTTAGGGACTAGCGGGAGGTCTGAGCAGTTCTTC.

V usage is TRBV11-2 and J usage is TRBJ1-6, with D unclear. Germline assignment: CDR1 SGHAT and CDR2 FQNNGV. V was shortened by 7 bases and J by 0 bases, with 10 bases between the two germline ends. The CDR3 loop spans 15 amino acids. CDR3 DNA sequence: TGTGCCAGCACCCTACGAGCCTCCTATAATTCACCCCTCCACTTT. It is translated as CASTLRASYNSPLHF.

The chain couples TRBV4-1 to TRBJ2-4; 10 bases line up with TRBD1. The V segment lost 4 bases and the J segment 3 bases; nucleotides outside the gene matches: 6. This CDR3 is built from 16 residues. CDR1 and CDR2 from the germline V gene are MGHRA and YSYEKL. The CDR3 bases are TGCGCCAGCAGCCGAGGGACAGGGGAAGTCAAAAACATTCAGTACTTC. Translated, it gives CASSRGTGEVKNIQYF.

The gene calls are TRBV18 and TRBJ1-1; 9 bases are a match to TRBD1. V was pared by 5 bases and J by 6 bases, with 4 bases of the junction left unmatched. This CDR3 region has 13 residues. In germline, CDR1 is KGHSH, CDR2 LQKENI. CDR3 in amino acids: CASSVNRGPEAFF. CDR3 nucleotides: TGTGCCAGCTCAGTCAACAGGGGGCCTGAAGCTTTCTTT.

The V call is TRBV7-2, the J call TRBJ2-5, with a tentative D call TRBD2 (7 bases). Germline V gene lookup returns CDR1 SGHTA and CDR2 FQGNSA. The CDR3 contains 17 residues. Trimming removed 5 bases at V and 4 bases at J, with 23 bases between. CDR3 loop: CASSRQVGGRGRETQYF. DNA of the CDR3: TGTGCCAGCAGCCGCCAAGTGGGGGGGCGAGGTCGAGAGACCCAGTACTTC. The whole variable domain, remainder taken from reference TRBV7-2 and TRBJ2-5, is GAGVSQSPSNKVTEKGKDVELRCDPISGHTALYWYRQSLGQGLEFLIYFQGNSAPDKSGLPSDRFSAERTGGSVSTLTIQRTQQEDSAVYLCASSRQVGGRGRETQYFGPGTRLLVL.

The CDR3 loop reads CASSADREGTDTQYF. The DNA for the CDR3 is TGTGCCAGCAGTGCGGACAGGGAGGGCACAGATACGCAGTATTTT. The rearrangement uses TRBV6-5 and TRBJ2-3; TRBD1 aligns across 8 bases. The ends lost 5 bases at V and 1 base at J; junction bases unmatched: 5. The CDR3 is 15 amino acids. CDR1 is MNHEY and CDR2 is SVGAGI in the germline V gene.

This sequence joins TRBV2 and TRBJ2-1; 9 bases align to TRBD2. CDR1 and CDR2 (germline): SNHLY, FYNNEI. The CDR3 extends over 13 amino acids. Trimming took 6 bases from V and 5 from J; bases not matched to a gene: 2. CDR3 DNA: TGTGCCAGCAGGCTAGCGGGAAACAATGAGCAGTTCTTC. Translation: CASRLAGNNEQFF.

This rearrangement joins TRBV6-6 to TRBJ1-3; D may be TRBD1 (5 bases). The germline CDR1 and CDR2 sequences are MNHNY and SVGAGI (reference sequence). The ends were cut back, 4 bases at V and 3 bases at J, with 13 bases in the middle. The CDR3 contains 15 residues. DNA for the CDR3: TGTGCCAGCAGTTTTGGGGCGACTCTTGGAAACACCATATATTTT. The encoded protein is CASSFGATLGNTIYF.

The CDR3 DNA sequence: TGTGCCAGCAGTTTACTGGCGGGGGGTTCCTCCGGGGAGCTGTTTTTT. It yields the protein CASSLLAGGSSGELFF. The gene calls are TRBV27 and TRBJ2-2, with 8 bases lining up with TRBD2. This CDR3 has 16 residues. Germline V gives CDR1 MNHEY, CDR2 SMNVEV (reference sequence). V was pared by 2 bases and J by 6 bases, with 8 bases of the junction left unmatched.

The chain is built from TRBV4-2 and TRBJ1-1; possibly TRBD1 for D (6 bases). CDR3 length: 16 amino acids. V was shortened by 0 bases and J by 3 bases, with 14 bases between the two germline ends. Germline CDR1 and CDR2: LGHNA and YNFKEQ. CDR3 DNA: TGTGCCAGCAGCCAAGATATCGGGGGGCTTGACACTGAAGCTTTCTTT. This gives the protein CASSQDIGGLDTEAFF.